This T cell receptor (beta chain) was found in a study of technical replicates of blood from several donors. Profiled with immunoSEQ multiplex PCR; TCRdb holds only in-frame clones, not every one. The table lists tens of thousands of clones, roughly 90% of them singletons. The count of this clone is one. Germline assignment: CDR1 MNHNY and CDR2 SVGAGI (reference sequence). This CDR3 contains 14 residues. Trimming removed 3 bases from V and 6 bases from J, with 12 bases in between. The specimen sequenced was T cells isolated from PBMCs. The clonotype comes from a human donor in good health. The J gene is TRBJ2-1, the V gene TRBV6-6; tentatively, D is TRBD2 (5 bases). The CDR3 is CASSYTRDANEQFF. The CDR3 DNA reads TGTGCCAGCAGTTATACTCGGGATGCCAATGAGCAGTTCTTC.